This T cell receptor (beta chain) is drawn from a study of blood T cell repertoires in COVID-19. This CDR3 has 16 amino acids. The germline V gene encodes CDR1 SGHAT and CDR2 FQNNGV. V was pared by 5 bases and J by 2 bases, with 7 bases of the junction left unmatched. TCRdb keeps only in-frame clones here, not all; method: immunoSEQ multiplex PCR. The sample records about 150,000 clones, 80% to 90% being singletons. The receptor comes from a woman aged 40 to 50 with acute or convalescent COVID-19. The genes are TRBV11-2 and TRBJ2-3; 10 nucleotides line up with TRBD1. Source material: peripheral blood. In DNA form, the CDR3 reads TGTGCCAGCAGCCCTCCGGGACAGGGGTACACAGATACGCAGTATTTT. Residues: CASSPPGQGYTDTQYF.